Each of the 19 T cell receptor beta chains below was sequenced from the same sample in a study of identical twins. One entry per CDR3 protein, called by TCRdb with MiXCR from the 5' RACE reads. The table includes 400,000 to 550,000 distinct CDR3 sequences, 24% detected once. These same data were also listed under a study on T cells expressing NK-cell markers.

The sequenced sample consisted of CD4+ T cells sorted from blood. The receptor set was obtained from a woman in her late teens or twenties in good health.

The rearrangement links TRBV4-1 to TRBJ1-1; the D is unclear. Per germline, CDR1 MGHRA and CDR2 YSYEKL. The CDR3 totals 14 residues. The germline V and J ends were trimmed by 0 bases and 6 bases, with 11 bases remaining between them. CDR3 loop: CASSQDTKGPEAFF. CDR3 DNA sequence: TGCGCCAGCAGCCAAGATACCAAAGGACCTGAAGCTTTCTTT.

The V and J genes are TRBV11-2 and TRBJ2-1; D assignment may be TRBD1 or TRBD2 (5 bases each). The CDR3 consists of 13 residues. Trimming shortened V by 4 bases and J by 11 bases, and 15 bases separated the two germline ends. Germline V CDR1 and CDR2: SGHAT, FQNNGV. This CDR3 reads CASSSVHSGQQFF. CDR3 sequence (DNA): TGTGCCAGCAGCTCTGTCCACTCGGGGCAGCAGTTCTTC.

The V gene is TRBV20-1, the J gene TRBJ2-7; D is uncertain. The CDR3 has 13 residues. Trimming stripped 6 bases from V and 2 bases from J, with 14 bases between. Germline V gene data show CDR1 as DFQATT and CDR2 as SNEGSKA (reference sequence). CDR3 region: CSADGNVAYEQYF. The CDR3 bases are TGCAGTGCCGACGGTAACGTAGCCTACGAGCAGTACTTC.

This clonotype was counted only a few times. The CDR3 DNA is TGCGCCAGCAGCAGGATCGGGACTACCACCGGGGAGCTGTTTTTT. This translates into CASSRIGTTTGELFF. This chain connects TRBV5-1 to TRBJ2-2; 7 bases align to TRBD2. Germline V gives CDR1 SGHRS, CDR2 YFSETQ. Losses at the gene ends were 4 bases for V and 4 bases for J; bases not matched to a gene: 7. The CDR3 runs to 15 residues.

The V call is TRBV29-1, the J call TRBJ2-1; possible D gene TRBD2, 6 bases. Trimming removed 3 bases at V and 1 base at J, with 13 bases between. The CDR3 covers 15 residues. The germline CDR1 and CDR2 sequences are SQVTM and ANQGSEA. The DNA of the CDR3 is TGCAGCGTTGAGGAATTCGGGAGTTCCTACAATGAGCAGTTCTTC. It encodes CSVEEFGSSYNEQFF.

V and J are TRBV7-9 and TRBJ1-5; D possibly corresponds to TRBD1 (5 bases). V shed 5 bases and J shed 5 bases, with 13 bases lying between them. CDR1 is SEHNR and CDR2 is FQNEAQ in the germline V gene (reference sequence). This CDR3 region has 14 residues. CDR3 DNA sequence: TGTGCCAGCAGCCGGGACGGTTCCTATCAGCCCCAGCATTTT. This codes for CASSRDGSYQPQHF.

This clonotype came up a few times. The chain employs TRBV11-1 and TRBJ2-3; 8 bases match TRBD2. From germline, CDR1 is SGHAT and CDR2 FQDESV (reference sequence). This CDR3 contains 14 residues. With 5 bases clipped from V and 6 bases from J, the junction kept 7 bases outside the gene matches. The CDR3 region is CASSPLPGGDTQYF. CDR3 bases: TGTGCCAGCAGCCCCCTCCCGGGAGGGGATACGCAGTATTTT.

This rearrangement joins TRBV6-2 or TRBV6-3 to TRBJ2-7; D remains ambiguous. This CDR3 contains 17 residues. V was clipped by 7 bases and J by 3 bases, with 25 bases between them. Germline V gene lookup returns CDR1 MNHEY and CDR2 SVGEGT. CDR3 in amino acids: CASNPITPVSNLYEQYF. Written as DNA, the CDR3 is TGTGCCAGCAACCCCATCACCCCGGTCAGCAACCTCTACGAGCAGTACTTC.

CDR3 DNA sequence: TGTGCCAGCAGCCAAGATGAGCGGGGTCGAACCTACAATGAGCAGTTCTTC. Translation gives CASSQDERGRTYNEQFF. This chain uses TRBV14 with TRBJ2-1; 7 bases are shared with TRBD2. Germline CDR1 reads SGHDN; CDR2 reads FVKESK. The CDR3 length is 17 residues. Trimming removed 0 bases from V and 2 bases from J; junction bases left unmatched: 7.

This clonotype showed up just a few times. The V call is TRBV29-1, the J call TRBJ1-1, with no clear D. V was pared by 4 bases and J by 0 bases, with 9 bases between. Per the germline V gene, CDR1 is SQVTM and CDR2 is ANQGSEA. The CDR3 totals 13 residues. For the CDR3, the DNA is TGCAGCGTTGGTAGCCGTATGAACACTGAAGCTTTCTTT. Residues: CSVGSRMNTEAFF.

V usage is TRBV20-1 and J usage is TRBJ2-3; D call uncertain. V lost 2 bases and J 11 bases, leaving 23 bases between the germline ends. CDR3 length: 15 residues. Germline V gene sequence: CDR1 DFQATT, CDR2 SNEGSKA (reference sequence). Here the CDR3 reads CSARPPVGRPRGQYF. In nucleotides, the CDR3 is TGCAGTGCTAGACCTCCGGTCGGGCGGCCCAGAGGGCAGTATTTT.

DNA for the CDR3: TGTGCCAGCAGCTTGCGGCGGGAGGGCCCCTACACCGGGGAGCTGTTTTTT. The encoded protein is CASSLRREGPYTGELFF. J is TRBJ2-2 and V is TRBV5-6; 9 nucleotides align to TRBD2. Trimming at V came to 1 base and at J to 3 bases, leaving 7 bases not matched to a gene. The CDR3 extends over 17 amino acids. Looked up from germline, CDR1 is SGHDT and CDR2 is YYEEEE.

This clonotype was seen a handful of times. This chain connects TRBV5-1 to TRBJ2-7; D is ambiguous. The CDR3 covers 15 residues. Germline V lookup: CDR1 SGHRS, CDR2 YFSETQ. The ends were cut back, 3 bases at V and 0 bases at J, with 13 bases in the middle. The CDR3 loop reads CASSSRAGSSYEQYF. As DNA, the CDR3 is TGCGCCAGCAGCTCCAGAGCCGGAAGCTCCTACGAGCAGTACTTC.

Only a few counts were recorded for this clonotype. The V call is TRBV27, the J call TRBJ2-5; no clear D. CDR3 length: 13 amino acids. Trimming pared 6 bases from V and 1 base from J, leaving 9 bases between. The germline V gene has CDR1 MNHEY and CDR2 SMNVEV (reference sequence). The CDR3 nucleotides read TGTGCCAGCAGCATCTACCCCCAAGAGACCCAGTACTTC. Its protein product is CASSIYPQETQYF.

This chain joins TRBV10-3 and TRBJ2-1, with D possibly matching TRBD2 (5 bases). The CDR3 runs to 12 residues. Germline CDR1 ENHRY, CDR2 SYGVKD. Trimming removed 4 bases from V and 6 bases from J, with 7 bases in between. The CDR3 here is CAISALANEQFF. CDR3 coding DNA: TGTGCCATCAGTGCGCTAGCCAATGAGCAGTTCTTC.

On this clonotype: Mismatch with germline at one junction end may stem from a read error. The rearrangement links TRBV5-1 to TRBJ1-2; weak D call: TRBD1 (6 bases). The CDR3 runs 12 residues. Germline V gives CDR1 SGHRS, CDR2 YFSETQ. The CDR3 DNA is TGCGCCAGCAGCTTGGGACAGGCCACAAAGAGCTTC. Its translation is CASSLGQATKSF.

This clonotype was observed a few times. This chain links TRBV20-1 with TRBJ2-1, with D perhaps matching TRBD2 (5 bases). CDR1 and CDR2 (germline): DFQATT, SNEGSKA (reference sequence). The ends were cut back, 3 bases at V and 8 bases at J, with 14 bases in the middle. The CDR3 runs 13 residues. CDR3 protein: CSASGNRGYEQFF. The CDR3 nucleotides are TGCAGTGCTAGTGGAAACCGGGGATATGAGCAGTTCTTC.

The chain uses TRBV5-1 and TRBJ2-5; 8 bases agree with TRBD1. V lost 2 bases and J lost 4; bases outside the gene matches: 4. This CDR3 region has 14 residues. Per germline, CDR1 SGHRS and CDR2 YFSETQ. The CDR3 sequence is CASSFRGQLETQYF. The CDR3 nucleotides read TGCGCCAGCAGCTTCAGGGGGCAGCTAGAGACCCAGTACTTC.

This clonotype was picked up a small number of times. The V and J genes are TRBV6-1 and TRBJ1-5; the D is unclear. This CDR3 has 14 amino acids. Germline V gene sequence: CDR1 MNHNS, CDR2 SASEGT. Trimming left V 5 bases short and J 6 bases short, with 14 bases between. For the CDR3, the DNA is TGTGCCAGCAGTCCACAACCCTTTCCTCAGCCCCAGCATTTT. Its protein is CASSPQPFPQPQHF.